The TCR beta chain under discussion was sequenced for a study of shared clonotypes between healthy human individuals. Genomic DNA for unsorted samples was obtained from tens of millions of PBMCs. Clones were read by immunoSEQ multiplex PCR, and TCRdb kept only the in-frame ones, dropping some. The sample records fewer than 650,000 clones, around 76% being singletons. CDR3 length equals 15 residues. Germline-derived CDR1 and CDR2 are ENHRY and SYGVKD. The junction had 11 bases not matched to a gene; V was cut back by 6 bases and J by 7 bases. The chain recombines TRBV10-3 with TRBJ2-7; 11 nucleotides align to TRBD2. The receptor was isolated from a woman in her 40s in good health. Some clones in this sample may be carry-over from other donors' samples. The source material was PBMCs. The CDR3 nucleotides read TGTGCCATCAGCCCGACTAGCGGGGCTCCGGGTGAGCAGTACTTC. Amino acid sequence: CAISPTSGAPGEQYF.